The source of this TCR beta chain is a study of blood T cell repertoires in COVID-19. Study details: Sites across the United States, Italy and Spain contributed samples from acute and convalescent COVID-19. T cells, B-cell-depleted T cells, or PBMCs supplied cDNA or gDNA.

Original analysis: Reference gene primer amplification yielded estimated nucleated cell counts. Libraries were prepared by immunoSEQ multiplex PCR; TCRdb keeps only in-frame clonotypes and omits some of them. V, J and clone size derive from that table, while D and trimming were established from the DNA sequence. The sample lists under 50,000 clones; 85% to 95% were seen once. Followed longitudinally, the Seattle patients had been enrolled during active infection. CDR1 is SGHVS and CDR2 is FQNEAQ in the germline V gene. Trimming took 5 bases from V and 5 from J; bases not matched to a gene: 7. The CDR3 is 14 residues long.

The sample taken for sequencing was peripheral blood. The receptor's source is a man in his sixties with COVID-19, enrolled during active disease. The V and J genes are TRBV7-8 and TRBJ1-1; 8 bases fit TRBD1. The CDR3 region is CASSLHRGKTEAFF. The CDR3 bases are TGTGCCAGCAGCCTCCACAGGGGGAAGACTGAAGCTTTCTTT.